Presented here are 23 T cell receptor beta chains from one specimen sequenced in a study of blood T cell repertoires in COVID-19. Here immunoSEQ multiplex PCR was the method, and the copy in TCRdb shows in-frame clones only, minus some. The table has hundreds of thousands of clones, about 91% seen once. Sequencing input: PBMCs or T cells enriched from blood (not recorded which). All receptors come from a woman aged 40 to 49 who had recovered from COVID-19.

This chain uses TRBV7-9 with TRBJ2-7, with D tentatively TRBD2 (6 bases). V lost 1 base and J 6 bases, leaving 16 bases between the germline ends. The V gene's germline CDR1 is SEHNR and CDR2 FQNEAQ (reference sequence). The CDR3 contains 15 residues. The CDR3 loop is CASSLELRDWGEQYF. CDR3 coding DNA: TGTGCCAGCAGCTTAGAGTTGCGGGACTGGGGCGAGCAGTACTTC. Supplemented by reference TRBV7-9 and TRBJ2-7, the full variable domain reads DTGVSQNPRHKITKRGQNVTFRCDPISEHNRLYWYRQTLGQGPEFLTYFQNEAQLEKSRLLSDRFSAERPKGSFSTLEIQRTEQGDSAMYLCASSLELRDWGEQYFGPGTRLTVT.

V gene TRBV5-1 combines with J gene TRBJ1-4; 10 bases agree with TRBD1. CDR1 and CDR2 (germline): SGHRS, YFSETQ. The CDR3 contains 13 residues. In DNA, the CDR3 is TGCGCTAGTAGCGGGACAGGGGACGAAAAACTGTTTTTT. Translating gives CASSGTGDEKLFF.

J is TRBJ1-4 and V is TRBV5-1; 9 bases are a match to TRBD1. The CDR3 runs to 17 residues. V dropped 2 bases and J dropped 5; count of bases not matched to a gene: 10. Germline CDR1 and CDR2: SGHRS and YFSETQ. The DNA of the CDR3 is TGCGCCAGCAGCTTCGGCGCGGGCGGACAGGGGAATGAAAAACTGTTTTTT. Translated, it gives CASSFGAGGQGNEKLFF.

CDR3 bases: TGTGCCAGCAGCTCTTGGGGGGTTCCTAGCGCTCAAGAGACCCAGTACTTC. Protein product: CASSSWGVPSAQETQYF. This chain links TRBV5-6 with TRBJ2-5; D is possibly TRBD2 (6 bases). The germline V gene has CDR1 SGHDT and CDR2 YYEEEE. Between the trimmed V and J ends, which lost 3 bases and 2 bases, there was a span of 20 bases. The CDR3 is 17 amino acids.

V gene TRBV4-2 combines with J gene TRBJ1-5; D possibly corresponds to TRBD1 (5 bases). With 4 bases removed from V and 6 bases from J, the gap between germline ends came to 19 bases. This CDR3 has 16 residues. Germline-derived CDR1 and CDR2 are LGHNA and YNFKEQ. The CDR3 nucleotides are TGTGCCAGCAGCCTAGTAGGGCCAGGGAGGAGTCAGCCCCAGCATTTT. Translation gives CASSLVGPGRSQPQHF.

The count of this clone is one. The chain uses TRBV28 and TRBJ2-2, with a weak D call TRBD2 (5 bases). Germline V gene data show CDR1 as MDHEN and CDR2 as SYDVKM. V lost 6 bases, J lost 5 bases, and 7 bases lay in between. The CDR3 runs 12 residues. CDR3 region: CASSRRTGELFF. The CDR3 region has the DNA TGTGCCAGCAGCCGGAGGACCGGGGAGCTGTTTTTT.

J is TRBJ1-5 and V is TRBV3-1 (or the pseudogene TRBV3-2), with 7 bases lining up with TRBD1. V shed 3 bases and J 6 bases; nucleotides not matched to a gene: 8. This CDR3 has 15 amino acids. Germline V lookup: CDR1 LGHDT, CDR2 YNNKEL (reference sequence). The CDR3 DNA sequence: TGTGCCAGCAGCCATGGGACAGCCATGACTCAGCCCCAGCATTTT. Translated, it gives CASSHGTAMTQPQHF.

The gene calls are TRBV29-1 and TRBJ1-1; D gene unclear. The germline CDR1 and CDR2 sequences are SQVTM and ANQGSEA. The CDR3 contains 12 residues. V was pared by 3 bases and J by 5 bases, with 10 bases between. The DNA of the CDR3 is TGCAGCGTTGACAGGACGGGGACTGAAGCTTTCTTT. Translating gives CSVDRTGTEAFF.

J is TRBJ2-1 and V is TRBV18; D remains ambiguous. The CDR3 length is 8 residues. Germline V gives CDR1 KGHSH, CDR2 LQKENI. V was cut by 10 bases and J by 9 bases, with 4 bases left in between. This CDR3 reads CANSEQFF. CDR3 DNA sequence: TGTGCCAACAGTGAGCAGTTCTTC.

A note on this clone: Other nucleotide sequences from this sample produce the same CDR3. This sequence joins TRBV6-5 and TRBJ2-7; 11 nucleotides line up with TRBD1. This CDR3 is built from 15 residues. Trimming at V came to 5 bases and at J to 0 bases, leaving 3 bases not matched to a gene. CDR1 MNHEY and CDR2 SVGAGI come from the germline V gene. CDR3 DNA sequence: TGTGCCAGCAGTCCCGGGACAGGGGGCTCCTACGAGCAGTACTTC. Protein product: CASSPGTGGSYEQYF.

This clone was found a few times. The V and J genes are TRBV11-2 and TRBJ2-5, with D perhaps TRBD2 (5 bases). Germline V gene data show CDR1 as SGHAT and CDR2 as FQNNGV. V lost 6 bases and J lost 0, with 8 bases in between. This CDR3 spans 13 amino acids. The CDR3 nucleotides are TGTGCCAGCAGTGCCGGGAACCAAGAGACCCAGTACTTC. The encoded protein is CASSAGNQETQYF.

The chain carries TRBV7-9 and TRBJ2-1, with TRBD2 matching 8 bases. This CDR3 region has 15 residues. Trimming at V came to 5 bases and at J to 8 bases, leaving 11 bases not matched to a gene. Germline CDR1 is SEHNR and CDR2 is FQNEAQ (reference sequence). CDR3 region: CASSPFSGGSDEQFF. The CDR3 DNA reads TGTGCCAGCAGCCCTTTCTCGGGGGGGTCAGATGAGCAGTTCTTC.

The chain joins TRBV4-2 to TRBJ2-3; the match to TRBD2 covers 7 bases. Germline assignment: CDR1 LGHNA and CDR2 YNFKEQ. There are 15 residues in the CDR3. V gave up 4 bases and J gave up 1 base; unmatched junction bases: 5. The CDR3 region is CASSLSGKGTDTQYF. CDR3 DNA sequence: TGTGCCAGCAGCCTGAGCGGGAAGGGCACAGATACGCAGTATTTT.

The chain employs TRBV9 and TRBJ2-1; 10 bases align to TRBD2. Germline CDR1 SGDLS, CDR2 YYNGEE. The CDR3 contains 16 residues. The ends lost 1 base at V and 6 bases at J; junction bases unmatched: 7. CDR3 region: CASSVIVAGGSNEQFF. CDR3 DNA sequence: TGTGCCAGCAGCGTAATCGTAGCGGGGGGAAGCAATGAGCAGTTCTTC. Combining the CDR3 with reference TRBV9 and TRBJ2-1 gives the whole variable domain DSGVTQTPKHLITATGQRVTLRCSPRSGDLSVYWYQQSLDQGLQFLIQYYNGEERAKGNILERFSAQQFPDLHSELNLSSLELGDSALYFCASSVIVAGGSNEQFFGPGTRLTVL.

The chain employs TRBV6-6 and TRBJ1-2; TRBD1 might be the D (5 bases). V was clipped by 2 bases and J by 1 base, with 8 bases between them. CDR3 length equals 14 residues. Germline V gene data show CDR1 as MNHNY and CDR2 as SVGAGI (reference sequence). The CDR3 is CASSYRDFNYGYTF. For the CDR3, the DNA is TGTGCCAGCAGTTACCGGGACTTTAACTATGGCTACACCTTC.

This CDR3 is CASSINRERNNEQFF. The CDR3 nucleotides are TGTGCCAGTAGTATCAACAGGGAGAGGAACAATGAGCAGTTCTTC. The rearrangement links TRBV19 to TRBJ2-1, with TRBD1 as a possible D gene (6 bases). The length of the CDR3 is 15 residues. Germline values: CDR1 LNHDA, CDR2 SQIVND (reference sequence). Trimming took 3 bases from V and 5 from J, leaving 14 bases between them.

Here the CDR3 DNA reads TGTGCCAGCTCTTGGGCAGGGCACAATCAGCCCCAGCATTTT. Translating it yields CASSWAGHNQPQHF. The chain recombines TRBV14 with TRBJ1-5, with a tentative D call TRBD1 (5 bases). There are 14 residues in the CDR3. Germline V gene data show CDR1 as SGHDN and CDR2 as FVKESK. V lost 8 bases to trimming and J lost 3 bases, with 14 bases between them.

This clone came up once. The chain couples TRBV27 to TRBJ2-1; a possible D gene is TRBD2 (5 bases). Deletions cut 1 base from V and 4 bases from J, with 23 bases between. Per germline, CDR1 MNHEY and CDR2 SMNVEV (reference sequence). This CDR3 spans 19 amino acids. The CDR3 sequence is CASSLFVGEPVAEYNEQFF. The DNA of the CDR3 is TGTGCCAGCAGTTTATTTGTTGGGGAGCCCGTGGCTGAGTACAATGAGCAGTTCTTC.

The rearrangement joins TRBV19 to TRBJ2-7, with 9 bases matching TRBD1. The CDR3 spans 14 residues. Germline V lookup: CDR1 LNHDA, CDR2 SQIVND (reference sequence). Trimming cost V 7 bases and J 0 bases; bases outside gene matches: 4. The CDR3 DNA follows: TGTGCCAGTACCAAGACAGGGGGCTCCTACGAGCAGTACTTC. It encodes CASTKTGGSYEQYF.

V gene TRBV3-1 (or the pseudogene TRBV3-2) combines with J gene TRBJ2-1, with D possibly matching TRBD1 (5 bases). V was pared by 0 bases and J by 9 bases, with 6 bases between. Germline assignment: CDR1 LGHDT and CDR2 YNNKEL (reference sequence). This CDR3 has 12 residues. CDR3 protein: CASSQERGEQFF. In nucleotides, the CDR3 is TGTGCCAGCAGCCAAGAAAGGGGTGAGCAGTTCTTC.

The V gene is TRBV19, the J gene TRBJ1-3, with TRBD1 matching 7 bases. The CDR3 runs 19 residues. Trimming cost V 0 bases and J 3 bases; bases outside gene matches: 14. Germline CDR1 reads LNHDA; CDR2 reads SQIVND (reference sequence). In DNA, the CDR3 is TGTGCCAGTAGTATAGAAGGAGGGGGCGGACGAATCTTTGGAAACACCATATATTTT. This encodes CASSIEGGGGRIFGNTIYF.

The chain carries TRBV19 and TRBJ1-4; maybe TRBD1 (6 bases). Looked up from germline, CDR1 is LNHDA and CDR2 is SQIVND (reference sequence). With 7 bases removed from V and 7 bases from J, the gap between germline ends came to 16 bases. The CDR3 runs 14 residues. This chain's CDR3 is CASTTRQAPEKLFF. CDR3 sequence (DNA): TGTGCCAGTACCACCAGACAGGCCCCTGAAAAACTGTTTTTT.

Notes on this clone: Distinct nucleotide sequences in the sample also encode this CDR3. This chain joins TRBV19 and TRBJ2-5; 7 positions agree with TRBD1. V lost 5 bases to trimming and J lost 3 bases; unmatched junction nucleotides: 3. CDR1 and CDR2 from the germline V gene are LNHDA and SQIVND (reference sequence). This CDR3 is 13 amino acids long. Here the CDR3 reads CASSPDREETQYF. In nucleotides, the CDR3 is TGTGCCAGTAGTCCTGACAGGGAAGAGACCCAGTACTTC.